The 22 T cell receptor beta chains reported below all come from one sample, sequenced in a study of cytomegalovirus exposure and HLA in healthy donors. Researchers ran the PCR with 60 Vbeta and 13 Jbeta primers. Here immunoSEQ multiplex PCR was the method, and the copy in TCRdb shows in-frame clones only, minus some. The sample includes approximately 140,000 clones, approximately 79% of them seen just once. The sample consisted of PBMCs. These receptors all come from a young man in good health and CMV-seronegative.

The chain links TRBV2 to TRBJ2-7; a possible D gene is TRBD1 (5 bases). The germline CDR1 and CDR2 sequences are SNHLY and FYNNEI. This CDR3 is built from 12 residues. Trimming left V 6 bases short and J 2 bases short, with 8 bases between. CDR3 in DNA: TGTGCCAGCAGAGGGGCTACCTACGAGCAGTACTTC. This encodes CASRGATYEQYF.

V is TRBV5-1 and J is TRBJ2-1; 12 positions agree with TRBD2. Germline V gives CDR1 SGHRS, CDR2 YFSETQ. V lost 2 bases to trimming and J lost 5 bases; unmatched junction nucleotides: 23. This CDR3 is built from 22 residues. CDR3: CASSFTEASGGASPGSDNEQFF. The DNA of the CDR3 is TGCGCCAGCAGCTTTACAGAGGCTAGCGGGGGGGCATCCCCCGGGTCGGACAATGAGCAGTTCTTC.

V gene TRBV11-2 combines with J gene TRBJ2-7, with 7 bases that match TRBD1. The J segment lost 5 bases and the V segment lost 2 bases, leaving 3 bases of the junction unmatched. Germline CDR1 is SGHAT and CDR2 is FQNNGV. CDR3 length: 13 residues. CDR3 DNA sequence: TGTGCCAGCAGCTTACAGGGGGACCACGAGCAGTACTTC. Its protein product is CASSLQGDHEQYF.

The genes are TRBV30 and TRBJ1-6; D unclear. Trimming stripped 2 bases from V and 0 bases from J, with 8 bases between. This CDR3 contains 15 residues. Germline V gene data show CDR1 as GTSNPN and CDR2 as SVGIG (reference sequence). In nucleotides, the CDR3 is TGTGCCTGGAGTCTATACCGCTCCTATAATTCACCCCTCCACTTT. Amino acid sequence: CAWSLYRSYNSPLHF.

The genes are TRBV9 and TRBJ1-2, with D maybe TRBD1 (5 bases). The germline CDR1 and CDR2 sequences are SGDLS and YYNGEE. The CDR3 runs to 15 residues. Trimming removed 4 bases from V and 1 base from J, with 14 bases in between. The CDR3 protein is CASSRFDSHNYGYTF. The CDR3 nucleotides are TGTGCCAGCAGCCGATTTGACAGCCATAACTATGGCTACACCTTC.

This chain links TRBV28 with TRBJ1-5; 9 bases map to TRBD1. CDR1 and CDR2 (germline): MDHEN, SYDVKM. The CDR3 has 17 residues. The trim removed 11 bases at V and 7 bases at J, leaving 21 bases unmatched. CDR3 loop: CACAASGQGGFGQPQHF. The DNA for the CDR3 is TGTGCCTGCGCCGCCTCGGGACAGGGAGGATTTGGACAGCCCCAGCATTTT. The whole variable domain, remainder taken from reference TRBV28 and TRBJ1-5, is DVKVTQSSRYLVKRTGEKVFLECVQDMDHENMFWYRQDPGLGLRLIYFSYDVKMKEKGDIPEGYSVSREKKERFSLILESASTNQTSMYLCACAASGQGGFGQPQHFGDGTRLSIL.

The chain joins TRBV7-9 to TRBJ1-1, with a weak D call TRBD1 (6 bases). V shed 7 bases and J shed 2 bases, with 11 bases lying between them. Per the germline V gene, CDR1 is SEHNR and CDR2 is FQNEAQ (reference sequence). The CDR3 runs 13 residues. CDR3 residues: CASTGVINTEAFF. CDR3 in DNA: TGTGCCAGCACAGGGGTTATAAACACTGAAGCTTTCTTT.

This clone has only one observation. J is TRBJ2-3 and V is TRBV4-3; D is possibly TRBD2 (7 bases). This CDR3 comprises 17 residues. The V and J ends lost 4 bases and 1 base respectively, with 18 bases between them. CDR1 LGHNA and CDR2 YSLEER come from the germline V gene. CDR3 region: CASSRQAPSGGTDTQYF. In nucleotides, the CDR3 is TGCGCCAGCAGCCGACAGGCGCCCAGCGGGGGCACAGATACGCAGTATTTT.

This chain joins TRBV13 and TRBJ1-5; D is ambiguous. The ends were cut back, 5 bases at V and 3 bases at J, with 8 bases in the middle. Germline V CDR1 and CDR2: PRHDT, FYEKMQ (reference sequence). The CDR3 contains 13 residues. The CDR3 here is CASSPDINQPQHF. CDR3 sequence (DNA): TGTGCCAGCAGCCCTGACATCAATCAGCCCCAGCATTTT.

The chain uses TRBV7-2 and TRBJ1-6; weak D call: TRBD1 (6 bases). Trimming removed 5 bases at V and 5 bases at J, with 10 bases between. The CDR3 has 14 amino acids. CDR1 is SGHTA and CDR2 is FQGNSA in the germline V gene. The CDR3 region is CASSPQGNNSPLHF. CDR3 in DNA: TGTGCCAGCAGCCCCCAGGGGAATAATTCACCCCTCCACTTT.

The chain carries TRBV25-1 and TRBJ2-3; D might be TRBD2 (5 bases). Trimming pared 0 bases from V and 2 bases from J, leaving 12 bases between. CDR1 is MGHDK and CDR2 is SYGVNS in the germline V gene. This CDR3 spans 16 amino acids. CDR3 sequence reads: CASSEYASGYTDTQYF. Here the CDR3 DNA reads TGTGCCAGCAGTGAATACGCCAGCGGATACACAGATACGCAGTATTTT. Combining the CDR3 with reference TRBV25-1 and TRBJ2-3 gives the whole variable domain EADIYQTPRYLVIGTGKKITLECSQTMGHDKMYWYQQDPGMELHLIHYSYGVNSTEKGDLSSESTVSRIRTEHFPLTLESARPSHTSQYLCASSEYASGYTDTQYFGPGTRLTVL.

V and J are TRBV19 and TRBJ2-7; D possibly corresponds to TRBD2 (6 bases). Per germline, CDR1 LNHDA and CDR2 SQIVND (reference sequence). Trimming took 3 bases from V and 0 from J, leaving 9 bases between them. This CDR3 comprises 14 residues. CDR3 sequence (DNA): TGTGCCAGTAGTATCGGGAGCCTCTCCTACGAGCAGTACTTC. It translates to CASSIGSLSYEQYF.

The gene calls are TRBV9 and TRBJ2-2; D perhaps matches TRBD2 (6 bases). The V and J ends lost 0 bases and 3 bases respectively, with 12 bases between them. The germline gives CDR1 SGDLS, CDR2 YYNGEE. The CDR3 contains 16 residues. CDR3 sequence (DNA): TGTGCCAGCAGCGTAGTATCCGGGAGATACACCGGGGAGCTGTTTTTT. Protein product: CASSVVSGRYTGELFF.

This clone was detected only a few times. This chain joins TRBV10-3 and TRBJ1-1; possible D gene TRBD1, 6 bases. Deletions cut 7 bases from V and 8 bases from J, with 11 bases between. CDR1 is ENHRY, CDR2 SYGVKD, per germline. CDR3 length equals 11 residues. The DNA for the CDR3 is TGTGCCATCACCGCAGGGGACGAAGCTTTCTTT. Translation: CAITAGDEAFF.

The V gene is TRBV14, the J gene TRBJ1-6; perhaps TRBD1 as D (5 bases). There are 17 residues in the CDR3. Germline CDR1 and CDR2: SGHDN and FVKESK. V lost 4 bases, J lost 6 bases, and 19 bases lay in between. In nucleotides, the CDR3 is TGTGCCAGCAGCCCCTTTACAGGAAAGCTAACTAATTCACCCCTCCACTTT. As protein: CASSPFTGKLTNSPLHF.

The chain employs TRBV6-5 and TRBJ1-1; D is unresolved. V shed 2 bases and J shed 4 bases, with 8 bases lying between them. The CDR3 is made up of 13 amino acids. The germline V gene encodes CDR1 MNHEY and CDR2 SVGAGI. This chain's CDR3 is CASSYEQTTEAFF. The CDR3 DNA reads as TGTGCCAGCAGTTACGAACAGACCACTGAAGCTTTCTTT.

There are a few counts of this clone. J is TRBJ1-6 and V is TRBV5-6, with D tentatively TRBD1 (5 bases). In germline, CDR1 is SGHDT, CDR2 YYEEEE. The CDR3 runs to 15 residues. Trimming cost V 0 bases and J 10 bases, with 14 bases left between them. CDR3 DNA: TGTGCCAGCAGCTTGGAGCAGGGTTTGCGATCACCCCTCCACTTT. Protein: CASSLEQGLRSPLHF.

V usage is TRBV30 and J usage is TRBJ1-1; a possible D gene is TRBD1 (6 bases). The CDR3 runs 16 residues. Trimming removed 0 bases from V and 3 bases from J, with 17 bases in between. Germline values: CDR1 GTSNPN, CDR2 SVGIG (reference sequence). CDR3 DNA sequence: TGTGCCTGGAGTGTAACGGCAGGGGCCAAGGACACTGAAGCTTTCTTT. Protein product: CAWSVTAGAKDTEAFF.

This chain's CDR3 is CASSVGLAGSDGELFF. The CDR3 coding sequence is TGTGCCAGCAGCGTAGGACTAGCGGGGTCGGACGGGGAGCTGTTTTTT. This chain links TRBV9 with TRBJ2-2; 11 bases are shared with TRBD2. There are 16 residues in the CDR3. J gave up 7 bases and V 0 bases, and 5 bases lay outside the gene matches. Germline CDR1 reads SGDLS; CDR2 reads YYNGEE. The whole variable domain, remainder taken from reference TRBV9 and TRBJ2-2, is DSGVTQTPKHLITATGQRVTLRCSPRSGDLSVYWYQQSLDQGLQFLIQYYNGEERAKGNILERFSAQQFPDLHSELNLSSLELGDSALYFCASSVGLAGSDGELFFGEGSRLTVL.

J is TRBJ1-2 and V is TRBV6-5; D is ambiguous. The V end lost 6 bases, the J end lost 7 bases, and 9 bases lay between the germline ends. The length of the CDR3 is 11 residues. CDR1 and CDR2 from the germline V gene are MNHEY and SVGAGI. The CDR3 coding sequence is TGTGCCAGCAGAGATTCAGGTGGCTACACCTTC. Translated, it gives CASRDSGGYTF.

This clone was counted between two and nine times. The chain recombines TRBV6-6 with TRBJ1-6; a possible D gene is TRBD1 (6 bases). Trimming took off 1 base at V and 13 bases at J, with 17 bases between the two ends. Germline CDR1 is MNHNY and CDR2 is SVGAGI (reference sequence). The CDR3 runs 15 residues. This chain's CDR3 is CASSYFTGRPWPLHF. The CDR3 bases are TGTGCCAGCAGTTACTTCACAGGGCGCCCGTGGCCCCTCCACTTT.

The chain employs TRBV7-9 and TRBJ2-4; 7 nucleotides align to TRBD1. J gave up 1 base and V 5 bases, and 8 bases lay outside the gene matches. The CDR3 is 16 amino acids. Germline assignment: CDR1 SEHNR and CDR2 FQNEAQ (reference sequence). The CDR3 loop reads CASSVPSGQAKNIQYF. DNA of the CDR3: TGTGCCAGCAGCGTACCCTCGGGACAGGCCAAAAACATTCAGTACTTC.